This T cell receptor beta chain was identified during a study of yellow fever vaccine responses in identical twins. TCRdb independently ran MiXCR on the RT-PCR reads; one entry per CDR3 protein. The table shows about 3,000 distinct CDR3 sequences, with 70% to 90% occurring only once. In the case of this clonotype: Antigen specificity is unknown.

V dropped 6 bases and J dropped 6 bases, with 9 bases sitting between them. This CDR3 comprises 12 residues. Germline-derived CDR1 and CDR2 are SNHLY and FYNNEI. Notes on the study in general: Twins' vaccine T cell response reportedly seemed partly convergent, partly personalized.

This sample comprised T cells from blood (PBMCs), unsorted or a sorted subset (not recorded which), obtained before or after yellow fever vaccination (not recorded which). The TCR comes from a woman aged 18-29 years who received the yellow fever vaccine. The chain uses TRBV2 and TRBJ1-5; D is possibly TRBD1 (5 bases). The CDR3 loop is CASSRVTQPQHF. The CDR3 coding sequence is TGTGCCAGCAGCAGGGTTACTCAGCCCCAGCATTTT.